The TCR beta chain described here comes from a study of shared clonotypes between healthy human individuals. The CDR3 has 16 residues. Germline V gene lookup returns CDR1 LNHDA and CDR2 SQIVND (reference sequence). The V gene end was trimmed by 7 bases and the J gene end by 6 bases; junction bases not matched to a gene: 12. The table came from immunoSEQ multiplex PCR; TCRdb's copy has only in-frame clones and leaves some out. The data show approximately 2.3 million clones, more than 80% seen once. The receptor was derived from a man between 18 and 29 years old in good health. Some clones in this sample may be carry-over from other donors' samples. V is TRBV19 and J is TRBJ2-3, with 11 bases matching TRBD2. Input material: naive CD4+ T cells from PBMCs. Subset indicated: CD45RA+ positively selected. CDR3 DNA sequence: TGTGCCAGTACCACGACTAGCGGGACGTGGTCGGATACGCAGTATTTT. It is translated as CASTTTSGTWSDTQYF.